The 14 T cell receptor beta chains given below trace back to one sample, sequenced in a study of radiotherapy plus CTLA-4 blockade in lung cancer. Sequenced by immunoSEQ multiplex PCR; TCRdb stores in-frame clones only, minus some. This table has 56,000 or so clones, around 80% appearing once. The sample in question was peripheral blood, obtained from a patient treated with radiotherapy plus ipilimumab. The receptors stem from a human donor with non-small cell lung cancer who had a partial response to radiotherapy plus ipilimumab.

The rearrangement links TRBV19 to TRBJ1-1, with a weak D call TRBD1 (5 bases). Trimming took off 2 bases at V and 3 bases at J, with 10 bases between the two ends. This CDR3 has 14 residues. CDR1 and CDR2 from the germline V gene are LNHDA and SQIVND (reference sequence). CDR3 amino acids: CASSITGGDTEAFF. DNA for the CDR3: TGTGCCAGTAGTATAACAGGAGGGGACACTGAAGCTTTCTTT.

The chain has TRBV6-1 and TRBJ1-4; 10 bases are shared with TRBD1. CDR3 length equals 16 residues. CDR1 is MNHNS, CDR2 SASEGT, per germline. V was pared by 4 bases and J by 0 bases, with 2 bases of the junction left unmatched. The CDR3 DNA reads TGTGCCAGCAGTGGACAGGGGGCGGCAACTAATGAAAAACTGTTTTTT. It specifies CASSGQGAATNEKLFF.

The genes are TRBV6-6 and TRBJ2-5; D is perhaps TRBD2 (5 bases). V dropped 6 bases and J dropped 1 base, with 9 bases sitting between them. This CDR3 comprises 13 residues. Germline V gene sequence: CDR1 MNHNY, CDR2 SVGAGI (reference sequence). The CDR3 sequence: CASSWSGQETQYF. The CDR3 DNA sequence: TGTGCCAGCAGCTGGAGCGGCCAAGAGACCCAGTACTTC.

The chain links TRBV5-4 to TRBJ1-4; 7 nucleotides line up with TRBD1. Germline V CDR1 and CDR2: SGHNT, YYREEE (reference sequence). After removal of 4 bases from V and 8 bases from J, the junction contained 5 bases not matched to a gene. The CDR3 runs to 13 residues. This CDR3 reads CASSLGQMEKLFF. CDR3 in DNA: TGTGCCAGCAGCCTGGGACAGATGGAAAAACTGTTTTTT. The entire variable domain, with the rest obtained from reference TRBV5-4 and TRBJ1-4, is as follows: ETGVTQSPTHLIKTRGQQVTLRCSSQSGHNTVSWYQQALGQGPQFIFQYYREEENGRGNFPPRFSGLQFPNYSSELNVNALELDDSALYLCASSLGQMEKLFFGSGTQLSVL.

The rearrangement links TRBV30 to TRBJ1-1; D is unclear. This CDR3 has 13 residues. Trimming removed 1 base at V and 6 bases at J, with 12 bases between. In germline, CDR1 is GTSNPN, CDR2 SVGIG (reference sequence). The CDR3 here is CAWSGYLTPEAFF. The CDR3 nucleotides read TGTGCCTGGAGTGGGTACCTAACCCCTGAAGCTTTCTTT.

This clone was observed a handful of times. V usage is TRBV7-9 and J usage is TRBJ2-1; D remains unclear. Between the trimmed V and J ends, which lost 4 bases and 4 bases, there was a span of 11 bases. CDR1 and CDR2 from the germline V gene are SEHNR and FQNEAQ (reference sequence). The CDR3 runs to 14 residues. The CDR3 region is CASSWNSIYNEQFF. DNA of the CDR3: TGTGCCAGCAGCTGGAACAGCATATACAATGAGCAGTTCTTC. The entire variable domain, with the rest obtained from reference TRBV7-9 and TRBJ2-1, is as follows: DTGVSQNPRHKITKRGQNVTFRCDPISEHNRLYWYRQTLGQGPEFLTYFQNEAQLEKSRLLSDRFSAERPKGSFSTLEIQRTEQGDSAMYLCASSWNSIYNEQFFGPGTRLTVL.

V is TRBV9 and J is TRBJ2-1; TRBD1 is a possible D gene (6 bases). Looked up from germline, CDR1 is SGDLS and CDR2 is YYNGEE. Trimming took 1 base from V and 9 from J, leaving 20 bases between them. This CDR3 comprises 16 residues. DNA of the CDR3: TGTGCCAGCAGCGTAAATTTCGAGACGGTACAGGGTGAGCAGTTCTTC. Translated, it gives CASSVNFETVQGEQFF.

This chain links TRBV7-9 with TRBJ2-1; 10 bases fit TRBD2. CDR3 size: 18 residues. Losses at the gene ends were 1 base for V and 4 bases for J; bases not matched to a gene: 10. Germline assignment: CDR1 SEHNR and CDR2 FQNEAQ (reference sequence). Written as DNA, the CDR3 is TGTGCCAGCAGCTTAGAGTTTAGCGGGGGGTTATTTTACAATGAGCAGTTCTTC. Translated, it gives CASSLEFSGGLFYNEQFF.

The table lists this clone with a count of one. CDR3 coding DNA: TGCGCCAGCAGCTTAGGACAGGGGGGTTCTAATGAAAAACTGTTTTTT. It is translated as CASSLGQGGSNEKLFF. V is TRBV4-1 and J is TRBJ1-4; TRBD1 matches at 10 bases. Germline lookup yields CDR1 MGHRA and CDR2 YSYEKL. This CDR3 spans 16 amino acids. Losses at the gene ends were 5 bases for V and 3 bases for J; bases not matched to a gene: 6.

The CDR3 DNA is TGTGCCAGCAGCTTAGAACAGGACCAAGAGACCCAGTACTTC. It yields the protein CASSLEQDQETQYF. The V gene is TRBV7-7, the J gene TRBJ2-5, with D perhaps TRBD1 (5 bases). V was trimmed by 1 base and J by 0 bases, leaving 6 bases between them. The CDR3 extends over 14 amino acids. The germline V gene encodes CDR1 SSHAT and CDR2 FNYEAQ (reference sequence). Using reference TRBV7-7 and TRBJ2-5 for the parts outside the CDR3, the full variable domain is GAGVSQSPRYKVTKRGQDVTLRCDPISSHATLYWYQQALGQGPEFLTYFNYEAQPDKSGLPSDRFSAERPEGSISTLTIQRTEQRDSAMYRCASSLEQDQETQYFGPGTRLLVL.

This clone was seen more than once but under ten times. This chain links TRBV29-1 with TRBJ2-2; 8 bases map to TRBD2. Per the germline V gene, CDR1 is SQVTM and CDR2 is ANQGSEA. The CDR3 sequence is 13 residues long. V was pared by 7 bases and J by 4 bases, with 5 bases of the junction left unmatched. The CDR3 loop reads CSAGTSRTGELFF. CDR3 sequence (DNA): TGCAGCGCCGGGACTAGTCGCACCGGGGAGCTGTTTTTT.

V is TRBV29-1 and J is TRBJ2-3; D is possibly TRBD1 (6 bases). Germline values: CDR1 SQVTM, CDR2 ANQGSEA. Trimming removed 7 bases from V and 4 bases from J, with 12 bases in between. The CDR3 is made up of 12 amino acids. CDR3 sequence (DNA): TGCAGCGCAGGGGTCGGGGCAGATACGCAGTATTTT. Translation gives CSAGVGADTQYF.

This chain joins TRBV9 and TRBJ2-1; TRBD1 matches at 11 bases. CDR3 length: 18 residues. V was clipped by 0 bases and J by 7 bases; unmatched bases: 12. The germline V gene has CDR1 SGDLS and CDR2 YYNGEE. The chain's CDR3 is CASSVGRGGDRGRNEQFF. The CDR3 nucleotides are TGTGCCAGCAGCGTAGGGAGAGGGGGGGACAGGGGGAGGAATGAGCAGTTCTTC.

The genes are TRBV5-6 and TRBJ1-2, with unresolved D. The V and J ends lost 0 bases and 4 bases respectively, with 16 bases between them. The CDR3 runs 16 residues. Germline CDR1 reads SGHDT; CDR2 reads YYEEEE. As DNA, the CDR3 is TGTGCCAGCAGCTTGGGAGGGCCCACTGCTCTCTATGGCTACACCTTC. This sequence encodes CASSLGGPTALYGYTF.